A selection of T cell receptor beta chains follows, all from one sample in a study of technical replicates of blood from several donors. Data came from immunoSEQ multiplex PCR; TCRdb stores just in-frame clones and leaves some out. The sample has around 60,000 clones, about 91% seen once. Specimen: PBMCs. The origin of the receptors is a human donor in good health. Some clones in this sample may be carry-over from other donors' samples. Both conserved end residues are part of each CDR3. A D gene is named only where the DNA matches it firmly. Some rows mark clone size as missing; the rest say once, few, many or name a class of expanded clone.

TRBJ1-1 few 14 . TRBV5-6 TGTGCCAGCAGCTTGGTACAGAGGAACACTGAAGCTTTCTTT CASSLVQRNTEAFF
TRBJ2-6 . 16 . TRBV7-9 TGTGCCAGCAGCGCCTTACCGAGCTCTGGGGCCAACGTCCTGACTTTC CASSALPSSGANVLTF
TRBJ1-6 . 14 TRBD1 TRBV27 TGTGCCAGCCGCCCCGGGACAGCAAATTCACCCCTCCACTTT CASRPGTANSPLHF
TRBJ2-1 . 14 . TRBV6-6 TGTGCCAGCAGTTACGACGGGTCCTACAATGAGCAGTTCTTC CASSYDGSYNEQFF
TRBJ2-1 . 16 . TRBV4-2 TGTGCCAGCAGCCAAGATTGGAAGACGGGGTACGATGAGCAGTTCTTC CASSQDWKTGYDEQFF
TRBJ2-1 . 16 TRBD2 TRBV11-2 TGTGCCAGCAGTTCCGACCCGAGCGGGGGGGCAAATGAGCAGTTCTTC CASSSDPSGGANEQFF
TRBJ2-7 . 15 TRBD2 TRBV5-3 TGTGCCAGGATGGGACTAGCGGGTTTTTTCTACGAGCAGTACTTC CARMGLAGFFYEQYF
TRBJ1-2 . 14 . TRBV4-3 TGCGCCAGCAGCCAAGTGCGAGCGAACTATGGCTACACCTTC CASSQVRANYGYTF
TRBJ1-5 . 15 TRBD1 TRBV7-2 TGTGCCAGCAGCTTGAGACAGGGACCAAATCAGCCCCAGCATTTT CASSLRQGPNQPQHF
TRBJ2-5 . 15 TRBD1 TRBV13 TGTGCCAGCAGCCCCCGGACAGGGATTGGGGAGACCCAGTACTTC CASSPRTGIGETQYF
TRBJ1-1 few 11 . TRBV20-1 TGCAGTGCTAGACGCGAGACTGAAGCTTTCTTT CSARRETEAFF
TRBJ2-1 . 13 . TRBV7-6 TGTGCCAGCAGTTCCCAGGAGGGGACTGAGCAGTTCTTC CASSSQEGTEQFF
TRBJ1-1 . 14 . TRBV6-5 TGTGCCAGCAGTTATCTTACCCGGGACACTGAAGCTTTCTTT CASSYLTRDTEAFF
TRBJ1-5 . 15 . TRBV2 TGTGCCAGCAAGGCTGAAAACGGGAGGAATCAGCCCCAGCATTTT CASKAENGRNQPQHF
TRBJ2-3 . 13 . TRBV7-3 TGTGCCAGCAGCTTCCGGGATGCAGATACGCAGTATTTT CASSFRDADTQYF